The 17 T cell receptor beta chains below come from one sample, sequenced in a study of graft-versus-host responses after intestinal transplantation. Sequenced by immunoSEQ multiplex PCR; TCRdb stores in-frame clones only, minus some. The table includes some 10,000 clones, 90% to 95% detected once. The sample was bone marrow, taken 521 days after intestinal transplantation. The receptors here all came from a human patient who received an intestinal transplant, so some T cells may come from the graft donor.

This chain joins TRBV15 and TRBJ1-5; D is undetermined. The CDR3 length is 15 residues. V was cut by 5 bases and J by 3 bases, with 14 bases left in between. Germline V CDR1 and CDR2: LNHNV, YYDKDF (reference sequence). CDR3 amino acids: CATSSYRAPNQPQHF. CDR3 bases: TGTGCCACCAGCTCGTACAGAGCCCCCAATCAGCCCCAGCATTTT.

The chain is built from TRBV2 and TRBJ1-1; TRBD1 aligns across 9 bases. CDR1 and CDR2 from the germline V gene are SNHLY and FYNNEI. J gave up 4 bases and V 8 bases, and 14 bases lay outside the gene matches. The CDR3 is 16 amino acids. CDR3: CASGSTGGEAGTEAFF. The CDR3, as DNA: TGTGCCAGCGGCTCGACAGGGGGTGAAGCGGGCACTGAAGCTTTCTTT.

The CDR3: CAWSSGTGIQPQHF. CDR3 in DNA: TGTGCCTGGAGTTCCGGGACAGGTATTCAGCCCCAGCATTTT. This chain links TRBV30 with TRBJ1-5; 8 bases are shared with TRBD1. The CDR3 is made up of 14 amino acids. Germline-derived CDR1 and CDR2 are GTSNPN and SVGIG (reference sequence). J lost 6 bases, V lost 2 bases, and 6 bases had no gene match.

The rearrangement uses TRBV5-5 and TRBJ2-7; the D is unclear. This CDR3 spans 14 amino acids. CDR1 is SGHKS and CDR2 is YYEKEE in the germline V gene (reference sequence). V gave up 1 base and J gave up 2 bases, with 10 bases separating them. CDR3 DNA sequence: TGTGCCAGCAGCTTGCGAGCAAGGACCTACGAGCAGTACTTC. Translating gives CASSLRARTYEQYF.

A single count supports this clone. The rearrangement joins TRBV27 to TRBJ2-5; D could derive from TRBD1 or TRBD2 (5 bases each). The DNA end is a closer match to TRBJ2-7, so the J assignment may be wrong. CDR1 and CDR2 from the germline V gene are MNHEY and SMNVEV (reference sequence). This CDR3 is 16 amino acids long. In nucleotides, the CDR3 is TGTGCCAGCAGTTTATCCCCACCGGGACCGTTCTACGAGCAGTACTTC. It translates to CASSLSPPGPFYEQYF.

V usage is TRBV6-4 and J usage is TRBJ1-2; D call uncertain. Per germline, CDR1 MRHNA and CDR2 SNTAGT. The CDR3 runs 17 residues. The V end lost 0 bases, the J end lost 4 bases, and 18 bases lay between the germline ends. CDR3 sequence (DNA): TGTGCCAGCAGTGACTCGGGCCTCCACTCCGGCCGCTATGGCTACACCTTC. Residues: CASSDSGLHSGRYGYTF.

The chain joins TRBV6-6 to TRBJ2-7; 8 nucleotides align to TRBD2. The CDR3 runs to 14 residues. The V gene end was trimmed by 6 bases and the J gene end by 0 bases; junction bases not matched to a gene: 4. The germline V gene encodes CDR1 MNHNY and CDR2 SVGAGI (reference sequence). DNA of the CDR3: TGTGCCAGCAGACCGAGCGGGAGCTCCTACGAGCAGTACTTC. As protein: CASRPSGSSYEQYF.

The rearrangement uses TRBV28 and TRBJ1-2; D remains ambiguous. This CDR3 has 14 residues. The germline CDR1 and CDR2 sequences are MDHEN and SYDVKM. Trimming left V 3 bases short and J 2 bases short, with 10 bases between. The CDR3 protein is CASSLFDLNYGYTF. The CDR3 coding sequence is TGTGCCAGCAGTTTGTTCGACCTCAACTATGGCTACACCTTC.

The chain has TRBV28 and TRBJ1-3; 8 bases agree with TRBD1. V trimming: 5 bases; J trimming: 0 bases; junction bases outside the gene matches: 6. The CDR3 is 16 amino acids. Germline CDR1 and CDR2: MDHEN and SYDVKM. CDR3 residues: CASSLPQGGSGNTIYF. The CDR3 DNA is TGTGCCAGCAGTCTCCCACAGGGGGGCTCTGGAAACACCATATATTTT.

This chain uses TRBV7-3 with TRBJ2-3, with D possibly called TRBD1 or TRBD2 (5 bases each). Germline lookup yields CDR1 SGHTA and CDR2 FQGTGA. With 5 bases removed from V and 5 bases from J, the gap between germline ends came to 20 bases. This CDR3 is built from 16 residues. The CDR3 loop is CASSRGLSGQGDTQYF. The CDR3, as DNA: TGTGCCAGCAGCCGGGGTCTGTCGGGCCAGGGAGATACGCAGTATTTT. Full variable domain (rest looked up from reference TRBV7-3 and TRBJ2-3): GAGVSQTPSNKVTEKGKYVELRCDPISGHTALYWYRQSLGQGPEFLIYFQGTGAADDSGLPNDRFFAVRPEGSVSTLKIQRTERGDSAVYLCASSRGLSGQGDTQYFGPGTRLTVL.

The chain has TRBV7-2 and TRBJ2-5; D not resolved. The germline gives CDR1 SGHTA, CDR2 FQGNSA. V shed 5 bases and J shed 3 bases, with 22 bases lying between them. CDR3 length: 17 residues. This CDR3 is CASSRPLTRPTEETQYF. Here the CDR3 DNA reads TGTGCCAGCAGCCGGCCATTAACGAGGCCGACTGAAGAGACCCAGTACTTC.

The CDR3 sequence: CASSQDYLAGALTYEQYF. The CDR3 DNA sequence: TGCGCCAGCAGCCAAGATTACCTAGCGGGCGCGTTAACCTACGAGCAGTACTTC. The rearrangement links TRBV4-1 to TRBJ2-7; 8 nucleotides match TRBD2. This CDR3 has 18 amino acids. Germline V gene lookup returns CDR1 MGHRA and CDR2 YSYEKL. J gave up 2 bases and V 0 bases, and 12 bases lay outside the gene matches.

The chain combines TRBV11-2 with TRBJ2-7; 7 bases align to TRBD1. The CDR3 consists of 15 residues. V dropped 5 bases and J dropped 2; count of bases not matched to a gene: 9. CDR1 is SGHAT and CDR2 is FQNNGV in the germline V gene. CDR3 protein: CASSRGTAFTYEQYF. In nucleotides, the CDR3 is TGTGCCAGCAGCAGAGGGACAGCCTTTACCTACGAGCAGTACTTC.

As concerns this clone: The germline gene is not matched at one end of the junction; a read error may be the cause. CDR3 protein: CASSLEGAEAFF. The CDR3 DNA is TGTGCCAGCAGCTTGGAGGGAGCTGAAGCTTTCTTT. V is TRBV5-3 and J is TRBJ1-1; D is unclear. TRBV5-3 has ORF status, its function being uncertain. The CDR3 covers 12 residues.

This chain links TRBV28 with TRBJ2-2; 7 bases map to TRBD1. The germline V gene encodes CDR1 MDHEN and CDR2 SYDVKM. Trimming took 5 bases from V and 1 from J; bases not matched to a gene: 4. The CDR3 spans 15 residues. The CDR3 DNA reads TGTGCCAGCAGTCGAGACAGGGTGAACACCGGGGAGCTGTTTTTT. It codes for CASSRDRVNTGELFF.

The chain joins TRBV25-1 to TRBJ1-6; no clear D gene. V gave up 0 bases and J gave up 4 bases, with 1 base separating them. This CDR3 has 13 amino acids. Germline V gives CDR1 MGHDK, CDR2 SYGVNS. The CDR3 spells CASSEYYNSPLHF. The CDR3 coding sequence is TGTGCCAGCAGTGAATATTATAATTCACCCCTCCACTTT.

V is TRBV18 and J is TRBJ2-1; TRBD1 might be the D (5 bases). Germline CDR1 and CDR2: KGHSH and LQKENI. Trimming shortened V by 1 base and J by 9 bases, and 16 bases separated the two germline ends. CDR3 length equals 15 residues. The CDR3 sequence: CASSPLDKGKGEQFF. The CDR3 coding sequence is TGTGCCAGCTCACCACTGGACAAGGGGAAGGGTGAGCAGTTCTTC. Variable domain in full (rest from reference TRBV18 and TRBJ2-1): NAGVMQNPRHLVRRRGQEARLRCSPMKGHSHVYWYRQLPEEGLKFMVYLQKENIIDESGMPKERFSAEFPKEGPSILRIQQVVRGDSAAYFCASSPLDKGKGEQFFGPGTRLTVL.